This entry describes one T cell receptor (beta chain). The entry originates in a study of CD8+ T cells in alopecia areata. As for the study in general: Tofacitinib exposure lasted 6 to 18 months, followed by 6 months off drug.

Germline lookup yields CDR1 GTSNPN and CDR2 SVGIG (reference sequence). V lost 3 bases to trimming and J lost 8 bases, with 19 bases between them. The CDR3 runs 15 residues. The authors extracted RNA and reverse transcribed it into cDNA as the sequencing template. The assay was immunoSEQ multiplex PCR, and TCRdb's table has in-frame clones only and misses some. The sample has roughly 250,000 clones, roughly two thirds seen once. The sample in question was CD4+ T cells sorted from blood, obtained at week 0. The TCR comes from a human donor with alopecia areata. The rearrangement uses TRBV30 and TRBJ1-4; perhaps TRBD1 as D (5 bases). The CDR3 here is CAWSQPGRDEEKLFF. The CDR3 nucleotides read TGTGCCTGGAGCCAACCTGGCAGGGATGAGGAAAAACTGTTTTTT.